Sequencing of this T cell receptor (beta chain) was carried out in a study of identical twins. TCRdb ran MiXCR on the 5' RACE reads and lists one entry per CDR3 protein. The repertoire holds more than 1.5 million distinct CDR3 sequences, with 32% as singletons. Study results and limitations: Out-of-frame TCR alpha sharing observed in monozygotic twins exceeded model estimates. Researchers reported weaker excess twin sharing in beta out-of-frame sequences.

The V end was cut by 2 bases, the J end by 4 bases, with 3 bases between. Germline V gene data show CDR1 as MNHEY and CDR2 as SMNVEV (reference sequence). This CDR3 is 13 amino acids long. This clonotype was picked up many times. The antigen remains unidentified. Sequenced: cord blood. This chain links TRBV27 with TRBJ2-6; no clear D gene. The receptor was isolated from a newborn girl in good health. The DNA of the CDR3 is TGTGCCAGCAGTTTAGGGGGGGCCAACGTCCTGACTTTC. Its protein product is CASSLGGANVLTF.